The 11 T cell receptor beta chains listed next were all sequenced from one sample in a study of blood T cell repertoires in COVID-19. The assay was immunoSEQ multiplex PCR, and TCRdb's table has in-frame clones only and misses some. The data hold 80,000 to 95,000 clones, with approximately 89% observed a single time. Material: peripheral blood. These receptors all come from a human donor in a cohort sampled during active COVID-19.

The genes are TRBV19 and TRBJ1-1; no definite D call. CDR1 and CDR2 from the germline V gene are LNHDA and SQIVND (reference sequence). Trimming stripped 6 bases from V and 1 base from J, with 9 bases between. The CDR3 has 13 amino acids. CDR3 bases: TGTGCCAGTAGGTCGGCGGGGAACACTGAAGCTTTCTTT. This codes for CASRSAGNTEAFF.

V usage is TRBV5-1 and J usage is TRBJ2-6, with 7 bases aligning to TRBD1. There are 16 residues in the CDR3. V was pared by 0 bases and J by 6 bases, with 6 bases of the junction left unmatched. The germline V gene has CDR1 SGHRS and CDR2 YFSETQ. Here the CDR3 reads CASSLVTQGMANVLTF. The CDR3 DNA follows: TGCGCCAGCAGCTTGGTCACACAGGGGATGGCCAACGTCCTGACTTTC.

The CDR3 is CASSYPHRACDTGELFF. In nucleotides, the CDR3 is TGTGCCAGCAGTTACCCTCACAGGGCGTGCGACACCGGGGAGCTGTTTTTT. The V and J genes are TRBV6-8 and TRBJ2-2, with D possibly matching TRBD1 (6 bases). CDR1 MNHGY and CDR2 SAAAGT come from the germline V gene. Trimming stripped 2 bases from V and 3 bases from J, with 16 bases between. The CDR3 has 17 residues.

The rearrangement links TRBV6-5 to TRBJ1-3, with D possibly matching TRBD1 (6 bases). Germline CDR1 is MNHEY and CDR2 is SVGAGI. The V and J ends lost 5 bases and 1 base respectively, with 9 bases between them. The CDR3 sequence is 14 residues long. CDR3 residues: CASSLQGSGNTIYF. The CDR3 DNA follows: TGTGCCAGCAGTCTACAGGGATCTGGAAACACCATATATTTT.

The chain couples TRBV5-5 to TRBJ2-5; 7 bases are a match to TRBD1. The CDR3 totals 15 residues. After removal of 6 bases from V and 1 base from J, the junction contained 9 bases not matched to a gene. Germline CDR1 is SGHKS and CDR2 is YYEKEE (reference sequence). The CDR3 reads CASILTGTAQETQYF. In nucleotides, the CDR3 is TGTGCCAGCATCCTAACCGGGACAGCCCAAGAGACCCAGTACTTC.

The chain joins TRBV11-2 to TRBJ1-3; D not certain. The CDR3 spans 13 residues. From germline, CDR1 is SGHAT and CDR2 FQNNGV. V shed 0 bases and J shed 7 bases, with 7 bases lying between them. The CDR3 sequence: CASSLDPPNTIYF. DNA of the CDR3: TGTGCCAGCAGCTTAGATCCCCCGAACACCATATATTTT. The entire variable domain, with the rest obtained from reference TRBV11-2 and TRBJ1-3, is as follows: EAGVAQSPRYKIIEKRQSVAFWCNPISGHATLYWYQQILGQGPKLLIQFQNNGVVDDSQLPKDRFSAERLKGVDSTLKIQPAKLEDSAVYLCASSLDPPNTIYFGEGSWLTVV.

The J gene is TRBJ2-5, the V gene TRBV5-1; the match to TRBD2 covers 13 bases. V lost 3 bases, J lost 4 bases, and 9 bases stayed unmatched. CDR3 length equals 17 residues. Germline CDR1 is SGHRS and CDR2 is YFSETQ. DNA for the CDR3: TGCGCCAGCAGCTCCTTACTAGCGGGGGGGCCCCCAGAGACCCAGTACTTC. Encoded protein: CASSSLLAGGPPETQYF.

J is TRBJ1-3 and V is TRBV7-2; the D gene is possibly TRBD1 (5 bases). The CDR3 runs 15 residues. The V gene lost 4 bases and the J gene lost 0 bases, with 10 bases spanning the gap. CDR1 is SGHTA, CDR2 FQGNSA, per germline. CDR3 in amino acids: CASSSQEYSGNTIYF. The CDR3 bases are TGTGCCAGCAGCTCACAGGAATACTCTGGAAACACCATATATTTT. Full variable domain (missing parts from reference TRBV7-2 and TRBJ1-3): GAGVSQSPSNKVTEKGKDVELRCDPISGHTALYWYRQSLGQGLEFLIYFQGNSAPDKSGLPSDRFSAERTGGSVSTLTIQRTQQEDSAVYLCASSSQEYSGNTIYFGEGSWLTVV.

V is TRBV2 and J is TRBJ1-4; D is unresolved. Trimming took 6 bases from V and 6 from J, leaving 11 bases between them. Germline CDR1 is SNHLY and CDR2 is FYNNEI. The CDR3 covers 13 residues. The chain's CDR3 is CASRTGAHEKLFF. In DNA form, the CDR3 reads TGTGCCAGCAGAACGGGAGCCCATGAAAAACTGTTTTTT.

V and J are TRBV9 and TRBJ2-2; D is possibly TRBD2 (5 bases). The CDR3 totals 19 residues. Trimming removed 3 bases at V and 3 bases at J, with 24 bases between. CDR1 SGDLS and CDR2 YYNGEE come from the germline V gene. CDR3 loop: CASSAQLVDAGLHTGELFF. The CDR3 DNA sequence: TGTGCCAGCAGCGCCCAGTTAGTCGACGCCGGACTGCACACCGGGGAGCTGTTTTTT.

The rearrangement links TRBV7-2 to TRBJ2-1, with D possibly matching TRBD2 (6 bases). The V and J ends lost 5 bases and 1 base respectively, with 9 bases between them. CDR3 length: 14 amino acids. CDR1 and CDR2 (germline): SGHTA, FQGNSA. CDR3 nucleotides: TGTGCCAGCAGCCCGGCGGGGTCCTACAATGAGCAGTTCTTC. Translating gives CASSPAGSYNEQFF.